This T cell receptor (beta chain) was documented in a study of T cells after yellow fever vaccination. The study's findings and limits: Repertoires obtained by FACS sorting could include abundant clonotypes that entered as contaminants from the bulk population. Most primary-vaccination clones reappeared after the booster (96% CD4, more than 70% CD8).

TCRdb fed the 5' RACE reads into MiXCR, producing one record per CDR3 protein. The table shows 300,000 to 400,000 distinct CDR3 sequences, with around 3.9% occurring only once. Comments on this clonotype: Antigen specificity is unknown.

The specimen comprised PBMCs, sampled 5 days after the yellow fever booster vaccination. The source is a man between 18 and 29 years old who received the YFV17D yellow fever vaccine.

CDR3: CASSFRGKKTQYF. CDR3 nucleotide sequence: TGTGCCAGCAGCTTCCGGGGTAAAAAGACCCAGTACTTC. The genes are TRBV3-1 and TRBJ2-5; D possibly corresponds to TRBD2 (5 bases). Germline V CDR1 and CDR2: LGHDT, YNNKEL (reference sequence). The CDR3 loop spans 13 amino acids. V dropped 5 bases and J dropped 6 bases, with 13 bases sitting between them.